The 15 T cell receptor beta chains given below trace back to one sample, sequenced in a study of T cells in Graves' hyperthyroidism and ophthalmopathy. Amplification of TCR beta CDR3 regions used RNA as the template. HTBI primers were employed in a first-round RT-PCR of the TCR CDR3. In TCRdb, the multiplex PCR reads were re-called with MiXCR into one record per CDR3 protein. The table includes hundreds of thousands of distinct CDR3 sequences, roughly 14% detected once. The sequenced sample consisted of blood. Source of these receptors: a young man with Graves' ophthalmopathy.

This clonotype was picked up many times. This rearrangement joins TRBV5-6 to TRBJ2-3; either TRBD1 or TRBD2 may fit D (5 bases each). Germline V lookup: CDR1 SGHDT, CDR2 YYEEEE. This CDR3 contains 15 residues. Deletions cut 3 bases from V and 0 bases from J, with 11 bases between. CDR3 coding DNA: TGTGCCAGCAGCTCAAGGGGAGATAGCACAGATACGCAGTATTTT. Protein product: CASSSRGDSTDTQYF.

This clonotype was detected many times. V is TRBV29-1 and J is TRBJ2-7, with a possible D match to TRBD2 (6 bases). From germline, CDR1 is SQVTM and CDR2 ANQGSEA. Between the trimmed V and J ends, which lost 0 bases and 1 base, there was a span of 10 bases. The length of the CDR3 is 14 residues. As DNA, the CDR3 is TGCAGCGTTGAAGATTATAGCGGATCCTACGAGCAGTACTTC. This gives the protein CSVEDYSGSYEQYF.

This clonotype was seen ten or more times. This sequence joins TRBV5-1 and TRBJ2-2, with D tentatively TRBD2 (6 bases). Germline assignment: CDR1 SGHRS and CDR2 YFSETQ. V was shortened by 7 bases and J by 4 bases, with 14 bases between the two germline ends. CDR3 length: 14 residues. CDR3: CASSTPTSTGELFF. The CDR3 bases are TGCGCCAGCTCCACCCCGACTAGCACCGGGGAGCTGTTTTTT.

The sample holds many counts of this clonotype. The chain has TRBV7-2 and TRBJ1-4; no reliable D call. CDR3 size: 14 residues. Trimming cost V 9 bases and J 0 bases, with 11 bases left between them. Per the germline V gene, CDR1 is SGHTA and CDR2 is FQGNSA. CDR3 protein: CASTLGPTNEKLFF. As DNA, the CDR3 is TGTGCCAGTACTTTAGGCCCAACTAATGAAAAACTGTTTTTT.

This clonotype has ten or more counts. This sequence joins TRBV29-1 and TRBJ2-2; D gene uncertain. Per germline, CDR1 SQVTM and CDR2 ANQGSEA. V was clipped by 5 bases and J by 0 bases, with 7 bases between them. This CDR3 is 13 amino acids long. CDR3 nucleotides: TGCAGCGTTCAAGGGACGAACACCGGGGAGCTGTTTTTT. Translating gives CSVQGTNTGELFF.

This clonotype was observed many times. This rearrangement joins TRBV12-5 to TRBJ2-2; D remains ambiguous. Germline-derived CDR1 and CDR2 are LGHNT and FRNRAP. This CDR3 region has 16 residues. Trimming cost V 3 bases and J 6 bases, with 17 bases left between them. Written as DNA, the CDR3 is TGTGCTAGTGGTTTCTTTCTCGATACGCACCCCGGGGAGCTGTTTTTT. Encoded protein: CASGFFLDTHPGELFF. The entire variable domain, with the rest obtained from reference TRBV12-5 and TRBJ2-2, is as follows: DARVTQTPRHKVTEMGQEVTMRCQPILGHNTVFWYRQTMMQGLELLAYFRNRAPLDDSGMPKDRFSAEMPDATLATLKIQPSEPRDSAVYFCASGFFLDTHPGELFFGEGSRLTVL.

This clonotype has a count of ten or more. The V call is TRBV6-1, the J call TRBJ2-5; TRBD1 matches at 7 bases. CDR1 MNHNS and CDR2 SASEGT come from the germline V gene. V dropped 6 bases and J dropped 1; count of bases not matched to a gene: 8. This CDR3 region has 15 residues. The CDR3 loop reads CASSSGTVLQETQYF. The CDR3 DNA sequence: TGTGCCAGCAGCTCCGGGACAGTTCTCCAAGAGACCCAGTACTTC.

This clonotype was found a few times. The V gene is TRBV20-1, the J gene TRBJ2-3, with TRBD2 matching 12 bases. The CDR3 runs to 15 residues. The V gene's germline CDR1 is DFQATT and CDR2 SNEGSKA (reference sequence). J gave up 3 bases and V 3 bases, and 4 bases lay outside the gene matches. The CDR3 DNA is TGCAGTGCTAGTACGACTAGCGGGAGAACAGATACGCAGTATTTT. Amino acid sequence: CSASTTSGRTDTQYF.

J is TRBJ1-5 and V is TRBV7-8; 8 bases map to TRBD1. CDR3 length: 17 amino acids. Germline CDR1 is SGHVS and CDR2 is FQNEAQ. Trimming cost V 7 bases and J 6 bases; bases outside gene matches: 17. The CDR3 DNA reads TGTGCCAGCACTCTGTCCCCGGGACAGGAGTCTTTTCAGCCCCAGCATTTT. Amino acids: CASTLSPGQESFQPQHF.

V is TRBV11-2 and J is TRBJ2-1; tentative D call: TRBD2 (7 bases). Between the trimmed V and J ends, which lost 5 bases and 6 bases, there was a span of 17 bases. The CDR3 extends over 15 amino acids. CDR1 and CDR2 from the germline V gene are SGHAT and FQNNGV. CDR3 sequence reads: CASSARGTRINEQFF. The CDR3 DNA is TGTGCCAGCAGCGCGCGGGGGACAAGAATCAATGAGCAGTTCTTC.

This clonotype came up a few times. The chain joins TRBV6-6 to TRBJ2-7; no clear D gene. This CDR3 comprises 15 residues. The germline V and J ends were trimmed by 5 bases and 0 bases, with 14 bases remaining between them. Germline values: CDR1 MNHNY, CDR2 SVGAGI (reference sequence). CDR3 bases: TGTGCCAGCAGTAACGGACCCGGAATCTCCTACGAGCAGTACTTC. It encodes CASSNGPGISYEQYF.

This clonotype was recorded many times. CDR3 in DNA: TGCGCCAGCAGCTTGTCGGGGGCCTCTGGAAACACCATATATTTT. It codes for CASSLSGASGNTIYF. The chain employs TRBV5-1 and TRBJ1-3; D perhaps matches TRBD1 (6 bases). The germline CDR1 and CDR2 sequences are SGHRS and YFSETQ. This CDR3 contains 15 residues. Trimming took 1 base from V and 0 from J, leaving 8 bases between them.

This clonotype was seen a few times. This rearrangement joins TRBV9 to TRBJ2-3, with D perhaps matching TRBD2 (6 bases). The CDR3 has 15 residues. Trimming took off 4 bases at V and 6 bases at J, with 18 bases between the two ends. In germline, CDR1 is SGDLS, CDR2 YYNGEE. CDR3 loop: CASSHLTGAGDTQYF. Written as DNA, the CDR3 is TGTGCCAGCAGCCACCTAACGGGAGCAGGGGATACGCAGTATTTT.

This clonotype was counted between two and nine times. The chain has TRBV9 and TRBJ2-7; 7 nucleotides align to TRBD1. The CDR3 length is 15 residues. The V segment lost 4 bases and the J segment 4 bases; nucleotides outside the gene matches: 11. CDR1 SGDLS and CDR2 YYNGEE come from the germline V gene. CDR3 loop: CASSRTGTASYEQYF. The CDR3 nucleotides are TGTGCCAGCAGCCGAACCGGGACAGCGTCTTACGAGCAGTACTTC.

As regards this clonotype: A much larger clone differs by one base, so this may be a read error. V is TRBV10-3 and J is TRBJ2-7; no definite D call. The V gene's germline CDR1 is ENHRY and CDR2 SYGVKD. The V end was cut by 6 bases, the J end by 6 bases, with 12 bases between. The CDR3 contains 12 residues. The CDR3 nucleotides are TGTGCCATCAGCCCCGTGAACGCCGAGCAGTACTTC. Its protein is CAISPVNAEQYF.